A selection of T cell receptor beta chains follows, all from one sample in a study of cytomegalovirus exposure and HLA in healthy donors. Using immunoSEQ multiplex PCR, the repertoire was profiled, and TCRdb retains in-frame clones only, with some absent. Of approximately 160,000 clones listed, around 79% are singletons. Sample: PBMCs. The receptor set was obtained from a young man in good health and CMV-seronegative. CDR3s leave out the opening cysteine and the closing phenylalanine or tryptophan.

TRBV11-2 | ASSLTLTGGGTEAF
TRBV27 | ASSHRRSE
TRBV19 | ASTPEWGRTVYEQY
TRBV19 | ASSPSGPTDTQY
TRBV9 | ASSVGLGLDGYT
TRBV28 | ASSFWSGGGEQY
TRBV10-3 | AISDSGTGGF
TRBV7-9 | ASRRDGSYEQY
TRBV5-4 | ASSFRTGGYGYT
TRBV7-6 | ASSSLGGYTDTQY
TRBV2 | ASRGEEVAGAEEQF
TRBV6-1 | ASSEEGGGAFYEQY
TRBV5-1 | ASSLGGSGMVYNEQF
TRBV5-6 | ASTRQGLADTQY
TRBV4-1 | ASSQSRDRGNQPQH
TRBV5-6 | ASSSYGGAGANVLT
TRBV4-3 | ASSQGQGAGNTIY
TRBV6-5 | ASRDRRIPGNTIY
TRBV2 | ASSPGLAGGETQY
TRBV7-9 | ASSVQGGAYNEQF
TRBV11-2 | ASTPPRGSGYT
TRBV19 | ASSNGGGYEQY
TRBV11-2 | ASSSLRRFGEQY
TRBV6-4 | ASNDGRPNTEAF
TRBV4-3 | ASSPTGGVGNTIY
TRBV28 | ASSQGQGALADTQY
TRBV4-3 | ASSHGTSGRYEQY
TRBV11-3 | ASSLFFGLQETQY
TRBV7-2 | ASRGQVGTIY
TRBV29-1 | SDTRGQEAF
TRBV10-1 | ASSGSGGSYNEQF
TRBV2 | ASSGGRGPNYEQY
TRBV19 | ATRGQGGRETQY
TRBV28 | ASSTHEWGTPYKPQH
TRBV7-2 | ASKRPQETQY
TRBV4-1 | ASSQGQGLF
TRBV4-3 | ASSQAGPFGGEQY
TRBV6-5 | ASSYSTSGSSYEQY
TRBV6-1 | ASSPVGEGSEQY
TRBV6-5 | ASSYVSGSPLH
TRBV25-1 | ASSSLGNPNTEAF
TRBV7-2 | ASSPPGGLRTF
TRBV29-1 | SVEVHPYEQY
TRBV7-2 | ASSSRTPPGDSPLH
TRBV19 | ASSALATGESYGYT
TRBV10-1 | ASSDRGGTEAF
TRBV7-8 | ASSLARFEKTRGYNEQF
TRBV5-1 | ASSFTGGEYTEAF
TRBV4-3 | ASSQEVGRRGGTEAF
TRBV23-1 | ASSQRDRNTEAF
TRBV5-4 | ASSLGGRQPQH
TRBV28 | ASSLWQGELF
TRBV29-1 | SVETGEGDTQY
TRBV6-5 | ASSYGQGLTEAF
TRBV7-2 | ASSRTGDQPQH
TRBV4-1 | ASSQDGQVGEQF
TRBV5-6 | ASSLSGGWHGYT
TRBV10-3 | AIGEWSAGGTDTQY